This TCR beta chain was profiled in a study of CD8 T cells in ankylosing spondylitis. General study findings and limits: Disease-linked clones proved CD8+ and comparatively uncommon in peripheral blood. Reportedly, matched ankylosing spondylitis synovial fluid was significantly enriched for disease-linked clones. A TCR beta motif made of about eight highly homologous variants seemed typical of ankylosing spondylitis blood.

Making the TCR beta libraries involved quantitative 5'-RACE with molecular barcodes. TCRdb reprocessed the 5' RACE reads with MiXCR, giving one entry per CDR3 protein. In the table there are around 450,000 distinct CDR3 sequences, 20% to 30% of which are singletons. To note about this clonotype: No antigen is known for it.

This CDR3 comprises 16 residues. The junction had 13 bases not matched to a gene; V was cut back by 4 bases and J by 6 bases. CDR1 and CDR2 from the germline V gene are WSHSY and SAAADI. The rearrangement uses TRBV10-2 and TRBJ1-1, with 8 bases matching TRBD1. Sequenced input: blood, either unsorted or a sorted T cell fraction (not recorded which). The clonotype originates from a male donor with ankylosing spondylitis. The CDR3 region is CASSGDRSRGLAEAFF. Here the CDR3 DNA reads TGCGCCAGCAGTGGAGATAGGTCCAGGGGGCTAGCTGAAGCTTTCTTT.